This TCR beta chain is drawn from a study of siplizumab effects on memory and regulatory T cells. General study results and limits: On average, about 72% of mappable alloreactive CD4+ clones were Treg-derived under siplizumab, against about 25% in controls. A naive or memory phenotype could not be assigned to roughly 80-95% of the proliferating CD4+ or CD8+ clones.

As concerns this clone: What it binds is unknown.

The mixed lymphocyte reaction cells were held in coculture (37°C) for less than 7 days. Assays covered about 10^5 TCR templates per sample. Sequenced by immunoSEQ multiplex PCR; TCRdb stores in-frame clones only, minus some. The data hold fewer than 20,000 clones, with roughly 51% observed a single time. The CDR3 covers 15 residues. CDR1 SEHNR and CDR2 FQNEAQ come from the germline V gene (reference sequence). V gave up 5 bases and J gave up 3 bases, with 17 bases separating them. The sequence was collected from a human donor in good health; the cells came from an allogeneic mixed lymphocyte reaction. The chain recombines TRBV7-9 with TRBJ2-7; TRBD2 might be the D (6 bases). Sample: CFSE-low (dividing) CD4+ T cells sorted from an allogeneic mixed lymphocyte reaction. CDR3 DNA: TGTGCCAGCAGCCCACGACTAGATTTGATCTACGAGCAGTACTTC. This gives the protein CASSPRLDLIYEQYF.